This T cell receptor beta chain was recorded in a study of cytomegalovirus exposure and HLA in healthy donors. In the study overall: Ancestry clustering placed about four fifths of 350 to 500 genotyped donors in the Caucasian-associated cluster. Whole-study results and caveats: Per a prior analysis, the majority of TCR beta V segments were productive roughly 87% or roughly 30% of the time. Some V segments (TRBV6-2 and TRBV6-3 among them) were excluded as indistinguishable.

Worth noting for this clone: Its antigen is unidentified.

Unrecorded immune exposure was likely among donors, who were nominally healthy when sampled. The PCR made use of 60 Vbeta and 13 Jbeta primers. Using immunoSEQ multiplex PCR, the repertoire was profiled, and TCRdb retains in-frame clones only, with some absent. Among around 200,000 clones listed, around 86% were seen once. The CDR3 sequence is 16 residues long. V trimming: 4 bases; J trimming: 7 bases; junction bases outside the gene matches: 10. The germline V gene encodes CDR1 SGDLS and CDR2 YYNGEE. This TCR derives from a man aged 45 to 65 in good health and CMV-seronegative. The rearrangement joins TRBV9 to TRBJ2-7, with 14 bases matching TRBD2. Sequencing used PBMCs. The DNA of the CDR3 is TGTGCCAGCAGCCCACAACCGGGACTAGCGGGAGTTGAGCAGTACTTC. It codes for CASSPQPGLAGVEQYF.